Listed below are T cell receptor beta chains from one sample, sequenced in a study of CD8+CD57+ T cells in acquired aplastic anemia. MiXCR was run by TCRdb on the reads, yielding one entry per CDR3 protein. The data hold 250,000 to 300,000 distinct CDR3 sequences, with approximately 57% observed a single time. Material: sorted CD4+, CD8+, or CD8+CD57+ T cells (not recorded which) from PBMCs. All receptors come from a human donor with severe aplastic anemia or a healthy control (not recorded which). The CDR3 runs from the conserved cysteine through the conserved F or W. The order of the fields is J gene, D gene, clone size, V gene, CDR3 DNA, CDR3 protein. D genes are given only for firm matches. The size entry is marked missing in some rows and otherwise reads once, few, many or a size class.

j_call: TRBJ1-1
d_call: .
clone_size: .
v_call: TRBV25-1
cdr3_nt: TGTGCCAGCAGTGATGGTATTTTCGCGAACACTGAAGCTTTCTTT
cdr3_aa: CASSDGIFANTEAFF

j_call: TRBJ2-2
d_call: TRBD2
clone_size: .
v_call: TRBV20-1
cdr3_nt: TGCAGTGCTAGGGATAGCGGGATAACGTCCACCGGGGAGCTGTTTTTT
cdr3_aa: CSARDSGITSTGELFF

j_call: TRBJ2-7
d_call: .
clone_size: few
v_call: TRBV19
cdr3_nt: TGTGCCAGTAGTATCGGAACCTACGAGCAGTACTTC
cdr3_aa: CASSIGTYEQYF

j_call: TRBJ2-1
d_call: TRBD2
clone_size: many
v_call: TRBV24-1
cdr3_nt: TGTGCCACCAGTGATTTCCTAGCGGGGGGCGCGAATGAGCAGTTCTTC
cdr3_aa: CATSDFLAGGANEQFF

j_call: TRBJ2-2
d_call: .
clone_size: many
v_call: TRBV6-1
cdr3_nt: TGTGCCAGCAGCGGGGTCAACACCGGGGAGCTGTTTTTT
cdr3_aa: CASSGVNTGELFF

j_call: TRBJ2-7
d_call: TRBD2
clone_size: many
v_call: TRBV7-8
cdr3_nt: TGTGCCAGCAGCTCGGGACTAGCGGTCCCCTACGAGCAGTACTTC
cdr3_aa: CASSSGLAVPYEQYF

j_call: TRBJ1-5
d_call: .
clone_size: many
v_call: TRBV15
cdr3_nt: TGTGCCACCAGCAGAGATGTGCGGCCCCAGCATTTT
cdr3_aa: CATSRDVRPQHF

j_call: TRBJ2-1
d_call: .
clone_size: .
v_call: TRBV12-3/TRBV12-4
cdr3_nt: TGTGCCAGCAGTGAGGGGCAGGGGAGAGGAGTGGAGCAGTTCTTC
cdr3_aa: CASSEGQGRGVEQFF

j_call: TRBJ2-3
d_call: TRBD2
clone_size: .
v_call: TRBV20-1
cdr3_nt: TGCAGTGGGAGCTTTAGCGGGGGCACAGATACGCAGTATTTT
cdr3_aa: CSGSFSGGTDTQYF

j_call: TRBJ1-1
d_call: .
clone_size: .
v_call: TRBV5-1
cdr3_nt: TGCGCCAGCAGCTTGGGTAGGGGTTCGATGAACACTGAAGCTTTCTTT
cdr3_aa: CASSLGRGSMNTEAFF

j_call: TRBJ1-2
d_call: TRBD1
clone_size: .
v_call: TRBV20-1
cdr3_nt: TGCAGTGCTAGCAGGGGGCGGAACTATGGCTACACCTTC
cdr3_aa: CSASRGRNYGYTF

j_call: TRBJ2-5
d_call: .
clone_size: many
v_call: TRBV24-1
cdr3_nt: TGTGCCACCAGCCTACCAACGGGACCAGAGACCCAGTACTTC
cdr3_aa: CATSLPTGPETQYF

j_call: TRBJ2-3
d_call: TRBD2
clone_size: .
v_call: TRBV7-9
cdr3_nt: TGTGCCAGCAGCTTAAGGCTAGCGGGGACCACAGATACGCAGTATTTT
cdr3_aa: CASSLRLAGTTDTQYF

j_call: TRBJ2-5
d_call: TRBD2
clone_size: .
v_call: TRBV11-1
cdr3_nt: TGTGCCAGCAGCCTAGCGGGAGCCATGCATGGAACCCAGTACTTC
cdr3_aa: CASSLAGAMHGTQYF

j_call: TRBJ1-2
d_call: .
clone_size: .
v_call: TRBV20-1
cdr3_nt: TGCAGTGCTAGCAATACAGGGATTCTTGCCTATGGCTACACCTTC
cdr3_aa: CSASNTGILAYGYTF

j_call: TRBJ2-7
d_call: TRBD2
clone_size: .
v_call: TRBV7-3
cdr3_nt: TGTGCCAGCAGCTTAAGATCCGGGACTAGCGGGTACGAGCAGTACTTC
cdr3_aa: CASSLRSGTSGYEQYF

j_call: TRBJ2-1
d_call: TRBD1
clone_size: .
v_call: TRBV6-2/TRBV6-3
cdr3_nt: TGTGCCAGCAAGACGGACAGGAGCTCCTACAATGAGCAGTTCTTC
cdr3_aa: CASKTDRSSYNEQFF

j_call: TRBJ1-6
d_call: .
clone_size: few
v_call: TRBV9
cdr3_nt: TGTGCCAGCAGCGTAGCATGGACAGTTAATTCACCCCTCCACTTT
cdr3_aa: CASSVAWTVNSPLHF

j_call: TRBJ2-7
d_call: TRBD2
clone_size: .
v_call: TRBV19
cdr3_nt: TGTGCCAGTAGTATTTTGGGCGGGGGGGTTGGCGAGCAGTACTTC
cdr3_aa: CASSILGGGVGEQYF

j_call: TRBJ1-1
d_call: .
clone_size: .
v_call: TRBV7-9
cdr3_nt: TGTGCCAGCAGCCTACCCTCTACAACTGAAGCTTTCTTT
cdr3_aa: CASSLPSTTEAFF

j_call: TRBJ2-7
d_call: .
clone_size: .
v_call: TRBV7-8
cdr3_nt: TGTGCCAGCAGCTTGGGAGAGTTGGGGGCAAAGCAGTACTTC
cdr3_aa: CASSLGELGAKQYF

j_call: TRBJ1-2
d_call: TRBD1
clone_size: .
v_call: TRBV7-2
cdr3_nt: TGTGCCAGCAGCTTAGCGGCCAGGGGGCGAGGCTACACCTTC
cdr3_aa: CASSLAARGRGYTF

j_call: TRBJ2-5
d_call: TRBD2
clone_size: few
v_call: TRBV20-1
cdr3_nt: TGCAGTGCTTCTCCCGGGAGGGGTCTGTACCAAGAGACCCAGTACTTC
cdr3_aa: CSASPGRGLYQETQYF

j_call: TRBJ2-1
d_call: .
clone_size: once
v_call: TRBV12-3/TRBV12-4
cdr3_nt: TGTGCCACCCCGCAGAAGCAGTTCTTC
cdr3_aa: CATPQKQFF

j_call: TRBJ2-1
d_call: TRBD2
clone_size: .
v_call: TRBV10-3
cdr3_nt: TGTGCCATCAGCCTAACTAGCGGGGGTAACGATGAGCAGTTCTTC
cdr3_aa: CAISLTSGGNDEQFF

j_call: TRBJ1-2
d_call: TRBD1
clone_size: many
v_call: TRBV7-9
cdr3_nt: TGTGCCAGCAGCTCCTCTGACAGGGGTAACTATGGCTACACCTTC
cdr3_aa: CASSSSDRGNYGYTF

j_call: TRBJ2-3
d_call: .
clone_size: .
v_call: TRBV4-1
cdr3_nt: TGCGCCAGCAGCCAAGATGCAGGGCGAGATACGCAGTATTTT
cdr3_aa: CASSQDAGRDTQYF

j_call: TRBJ2-3
d_call: TRBD2
clone_size: many
v_call: TRBV9
cdr3_nt: TGTGCCAGCAGTATAGAGTGGGGGGGAGATACGCAGTATTTT
cdr3_aa: CASSIEWGGDTQYF

j_call: TRBJ1-1
d_call: .
clone_size: .
v_call: TRBV5-1
cdr3_nt: TGCGCCAGCAGCACGGATGGACGGCAAAACACTGAAGCTTTCTTT
cdr3_aa: CASSTDGRQNTEAFF

j_call: TRBJ1-2
d_call: TRBD1
clone_size: .
v_call: TRBV25-1
cdr3_nt: TGTGCCAGCAGGGCAGGGGGAAATTATGGCTACACCTTC
cdr3_aa: CASRAGGNYGYTF

j_call: TRBJ1-2
d_call: .
clone_size: .
v_call: TRBV4-1
cdr3_nt: TGCGCCAGCAGCCAAGATTCCCGGGGTCGGACCTTC
cdr3_aa: CASSQDSRGRTF

j_call: TRBJ2-7
d_call: .
clone_size: many
v_call: TRBV7-2
cdr3_nt: TGTGCCAGCAGCTTGATGGAGGTGCAGTACTTC
cdr3_aa: CASSLMEVQYF

j_call: TRBJ2-3
d_call: TRBD2
clone_size: many
v_call: TRBV15
cdr3_nt: TGTGCCACCAGCAGAGCCCGCGGGAGGGCCAAGTACACCACAGATACGCAGTATTTT
cdr3_aa: CATSRARGRAKYTTDTQYF

j_call: TRBJ2-3
d_call: .
clone_size: once
v_call: TRBV12-5
cdr3_nt: TGTGCTAGTGGAGCAGGGATCCCCAGCACAGATACGCAGTATTTT
cdr3_aa: CASGAGIPSTDTQYF

j_call: TRBJ2-2
d_call: .
clone_size: few
v_call: TRBV7-9
cdr3_nt: TGTGCCAGCAGCGTCCGGGACATAAGGGCCGGGGAGCTGTTTTTT
cdr3_aa: CASSVRDIRAGELFF

j_call: TRBJ2-1
d_call: .
clone_size: .
v_call: TRBV20-1
cdr3_nt: TGCAGTGCGGCGGGACCAGCGGTCTCCTACAATGAGCAGTTCTTC
cdr3_aa: CSAAGPAVSYNEQFF

j_call: TRBJ2-1
d_call: TRBD1
clone_size: .
v_call: TRBV7-9
cdr3_nt: TGTGCCAGCTCAAAAAGACTAAGGACAGGGGGGCTCAATGAGCAGTTCTTC
cdr3_aa: CASSKRLRTGGLNEQFF

j_call: TRBJ2-3
d_call: TRBD1
clone_size: many
v_call: TRBV6-5
cdr3_nt: TGTGCCAGCAGTTACTCGATCAGCGGACAGGGGATAGATACGCAGTATTTT
cdr3_aa: CASSYSISGQGIDTQYF